This is a list of T cell receptor beta chains from one sample in a study of blood T cell repertoires in COVID-19. Method: immunoSEQ multiplex PCR; TCRdb's copy keeps in-frame clones and lacks some. The repertoire consists of 200,000 to 300,000 clones, with about four fifths occurring once and the leading ten covering more than 1.5%. Material: peripheral blood. These receptors came from a young man who had recovered from COVID-19. Each CDR3 is given with its conserved first and last residue. D genes are given only for firm matches. Expanded clones get a size class; other rows say once, few or many, or leave the size out.

j_call cdr3_length v_call d_call clone_size cdr3_nt cdr3_aa
TRBJ2-3 17 TRBV4-1 TRBD1 . TGCGCCAGCAGCCAAGATAGAGGGACAGGGGTTTCAGATACGCAGTATTTT CASSQDRGTGVSDTQYF
TRBJ1-1 13 TRBV2 . few TGTGCCAGCAGGTACACAGGGTTCACTGAAGCTTTCTTT CASRYTGFTEAFF
TRBJ2-7 14 TRBV5-1 . few TGCGCCAGCAGCTTTGGTACAGGAATCTACGAGCAGTACTTC CASSFGTGIYEQYF
TRBJ2-1 15 TRBV5-1 TRBD2 . TGCGCCAGCAGCTTTGGACTAGAGATTTTCTATGAGCAGTTCTTC CASSFGLEIFYEQFF
TRBJ2-7 14 TRBV5-1 . . TGCGCCAGCAAGGGGCTACCAGTAGCCAACGAGCAGTACTTC CASKGLPVANEQYF
TRBJ1-5 14 TRBV6-5 TRBD1 . TGTGCCAGCAGTCCGGGACAGGGGTATCAGCCCCAGCATTTT CASSPGQGYQPQHF
TRBJ1-4 15 TRBV5-1 . once TGCGCCAGCAGCTTGGGGCGGGCAACTAATGAAAAACTGTTTTTT CASSLGRATNEKLFF
TRBJ2-7 13 TRBV27 . . TGTGCCAGCAAGACAGGACCATCCTACGAGCAGTACTTC CASKTGPSYEQYF
TRBJ2-3 14 TRBV24-1 . few TGTGCCACAACTGACGGAAGAGTGACGGGGACGCAGTATTTT CATTDGRVTGTQYF
TRBJ1-4 16 TRBV5-1 . once TGCGCCAGCAGCTCGGGGGTGATGGGTTTTGGCGAAAAACTGTTTTTT CASSSGVMGFGEKLFF
TRBJ2-6 17 TRBV7-9 . . TGTGCCAGCAGCCGCTCACGGGGGAACTCTGGGGCCAACGTCCTGACTTTC CASSRSRGNSGANVLTF
TRBJ2-7 16 TRBV10-3 . . TGTGCCATCCAAAAGACTCGCCGGGGAGTCTCCTACGAGCAGTACTTC CAIQKTRRGVSYEQYF
TRBJ2-1 17 TRBV7-8 TRBD2 . TGTGCCAGCAGCTTAGCGGGGACTAGCGGGGGCTACAATGAGCAGTTCTTC CASSLAGTSGGYNEQFF
TRBJ1-2 14 TRBV5-6 TRBD1 . TGTGCCAGCAGCACCGGGACAGCCAACTATGGCTACACCTTC CASSTGTANYGYTF
TRBJ2-7 14 TRBV18 . . TGTGCCAGCTCACCGCCCCCAGGCAGGGACGAGCAGTACTTC CASSPPPGRDEQYF
TRBJ2-2 15 TRBV27 TRBD2 . TGTGCCAGCAGTTTAGAAGCGGGGGGAACCGGGGAGCTGTTTTTT CASSLEAGGTGELFF
TRBJ1-2 14 TRBV27 . . TGTGCCAGCAGTTTTCGGGGGGCGAACTATGGCTACACCTTC CASSFRGANYGYTF
TRBJ2-3 18 TRBV11-2 TRBD2 . TGTGCCAGCAGCTTAGATGGACTAGCGGGGGTTTCCACAGATACGCAGTATTTT CASSLDGLAGVSTDTQYF
TRBJ1-1 15 TRBV6-6 TRBD1 . TGTGCCAGTCAAAGGAGGGGGCGATCTGACACTGAAGCTTTCTTT CASQRRGRSDTEAFF
TRBJ2-3 15 TRBV2 . . TGTGCCAGCAGTGACCCGGGTTGGGGCACAGATACGCAGTATTTT CASSDPGWGTDTQYF
TRBJ1-3 17 TRBV6-1 TRBD1 once TGTGCCAGCAGTGAAATAATGACAGGGGGAGGCGGAAACACCATATATTTT CASSEIMTGGGGNTIYF
TRBJ2-2 14 TRBV3-1/TRBV3-2 . . TGTGCCAGCAGCCCCGAACCCGGCACCGGGGAGCTGTTTTTT CASSPEPGTGELFF
TRBJ2-5 12 TRBV3-1/TRBV3-2 . once TGTGCCAGCAGCCCCAGCCAAGAGACCCAGTACTTC CASSPSQETQYF
TRBJ2-7 13 TRBV6-1 . few TGTGCCAGCAGTGAAGCAACATCCTACGAGCAGTACTTC CASSEATSYEQYF
TRBJ2-5 15 TRBV18 . few TGTGCCAGCTCACCGGGACACGACGTCCAAGAGACCCAGTACTTC CASSPGHDVQETQYF
TRBJ1-1 12 TRBV12-3/TRBV12-4 TRBD1 . TGTGCCAGCAGTTTAGCGAAGCAGGGGGAGCACTTC CASSLAKQGEHF